This TCR beta chain was recovered during a study of blood T cell repertoires in COVID-19. Study details: Whether acute or convalescent, the COVID-19 samples came from the United States, Italy and Spain. In each case, the material was cDNA or gDNA derived from T cells, B-cell-depleted T cells, or PBMCs.

Methods used by the authors: Amplification of reference gene primers was used by the study to estimate nucleated cell counts. Clones were read by immunoSEQ multiplex PCR, and TCRdb kept only the in-frame ones, dropping some. The D gene and trimming were derived from the DNA, and the V and J assignments and clone size from that table. The sample lists about 150,000 clones, roughly 82% occurring once. The CDR3 contains 15 residues. The junction had 5 bases not matched to a gene; V was cut back by 4 bases and J by 3 bases. CDR1 SGHRS and CDR2 YFSETQ come from the germline V gene. The sample comprised peripheral blood. The TCR comes from a man between 65 and 85 years old with acute or convalescent COVID-19. The chain has TRBV5-1 and TRBJ2-1; 9 bases line up with TRBD1. CDR3 bases: TGCGCCAGCAGCCGGGGGACAGGGAGCTACAATGAGCAGTTCTTC. This gives the protein CASSRGTGSYNEQFF.